The rows below give T cell receptor beta chains drawn from one sample of a study of tumor-infiltrating lymphocytes in oesophageal squamous cell carcinoma. TCRdb reanalysed the PCR reads using MiXCR and keeps one entry per CDR3 protein. The sample gives about 12,000 distinct CDR3 sequences, 55% to 60% of which show up once; 32% is in the top ten. The sample was esophageal tumor tissue. These receptors were collected from a female donor with esophageal squamous cell carcinoma. CDR3s leave out the opening cysteine and the closing phenylalanine or tryptophan. A D gene is named only where the DNA matches it firmly.

V: TRBV6-1
D: TRBD1
J: NA
CDR3: AGTGQYNEQF

V: TRBV11-3
D: TRBD2
J: TRBJ2-1
CDR3: ASNSGGMDEQF

V: TRBV2
D: NA
J: TRBJ1-1
CDR3: ASSQGKGYTEAF

V: TRBV28
D: NA
J: TRBJ2-3
CDR3: ATKKGVNTQY

V: TRBV12-5
D: NA
J: NA
CDR3: ASGLVLLPDYFVPAAAKDYGYT

V: TRBV7-2
D: NA
J: TRBJ2-3
CDR3: ASSFDRFTDTQY

V: TRBV13
D: NA
J: TRBJ2-3
CDR3: ASSFSGYGTDTQY

V: TRBV6-8
D: NA
J: TRBJ2-1
CDR3: ASSYKLAVGWGNEQF

V: TRBV7-2
D: TRBD1
J: TRBJ1-2
CDR3: ASSSQTGTVRDYGYT

V: TRBV10-1
D: TRBD2
J: NA
CDR3: ASSGAGVSETQY

V: TRBV7-3
D: TRBD1
J: TRBJ1-1
CDR3: ASSWTGDTEAF

V: TRBV29-1
D: TRBD2
J: TRBJ2-7
CDR3: SVGAVAGGPSYEQY

V: TRBV7-2
D: TRBD2
J: TRBJ2-3
CDR3: ASSSTSGPQGTQY

V: TRBV6-6
D: TRBD1
J: TRBJ2-7
CDR3: ASRPDRGLGGEQY

V: TRBV7-1
D: TRBD1
J: NA
CDR3: ASSKGTGGTGELF

V: TRBV7-8
D: NA
J: NA
CDR3: ASSLSGAGLSYEQY

V: TRBV6-1
D: NA
J: TRBJ2-7
CDR3: ALRSAGTSYEQY

V: TRBV7-3
D: TRBD1
J: TRBJ2-5
CDR3: ASSPGVGQGAGWETQY

V: TRBV7-2
D: NA
J: NA
CDR3: ASSYEGLAKNIQY

V: TRBV7-8
D: NA
J: TRBJ2-2
CDR3: ASSLSGQSTNTGELF

V: TRBV6-1
D: TRBD1
J: TRBJ2-4
CDR3: ASSRPGQRAKNIQY

V: TRBV6-1
D: NA
J: TRBJ2-7
CDR3: AGGLTGSHEQY

V: TRBV5-6
D: NA
J: TRBJ2-1
CDR3: ASSLLAGVIPSGY

V: TRBV7-6
D: NA
J: TRBJ2-1
CDR3: ASSLGAGNRDEQF

V: TRBV7-3
D: NA
J: TRBJ2-7
CDR3: ASSLRETPYNEQY

V: TRBV7-9
D: TRBD1
J: TRBJ2-7
CDR3: ASSLPGGQSQPFNSPLH

V: TRBV11-2
D: NA
J: TRBJ2-4
CDR3: ASSLVPAKNIQY

V: TRBV7-6
D: TRBD2
J: TRBJ2-5
CDR3: ASSPLAGEVREETQY

V: TRBV7-9
D: NA
J: TRBJ2-5
CDR3: ASSSGLVGETQY

V: TRBV12-3/TRBV12-4
D: TRBD2
J: NA
CDR3: ASSFRLAGGYEQF

V: TRBV20-1
D: TRBD2
J: TRBJ2-1
CDR3: SARDRSGSSYNEQF

V: TRBV12-3/TRBV12-4
D: NA
J: TRBJ2-5
CDR3: ASSLRGAETQY

V: TRBV11-2
D: NA
J: NA
CDR3: ASTPGRTYEQF

V: TRBV28
D: NA
J: TRBJ2-5
CDR3: ASSLPDSPVSETQY

V: TRBV10-2
D: NA
J: NA
CDR3: ASAPGSLYEQY

V: TRBV19
D: NA
J: TRBJ2-3
CDR3: ASSWGPKNIQY

V: TRBV10-1
D: NA
J: TRBJ2-3
CDR3: ASSGVGGAITDTQY

V: TRBV11-3
D: NA
J: NA
CDR3: ASSSGTGRSQETQY

V: TRBV7-3
D: NA
J: TRBJ2-3
CDR3: ASSAGGTDTQY

V: TRBV12-3/TRBV12-4
D: NA
J: TRBJ2-5
CDR3: ASSSGETQY

V: TRBV4-3
D: TRBD1
J: TRBJ2-7
CDR3: ASSQGTGYNEQY

V: TRBV11-2
D: NA
J: TRBJ2-6
CDR3: ASSLAVVTGANVLT

V: TRBV7-6
D: NA
J: TRBJ1-1
CDR3: ASSLDSLREAF

V: TRBV18
D: NA
J: TRBJ1-1
CDR3: ASSLWGTEAF

V: TRBV7-2
D: NA
J: NA
CDR3: ASSLGGNYEQY